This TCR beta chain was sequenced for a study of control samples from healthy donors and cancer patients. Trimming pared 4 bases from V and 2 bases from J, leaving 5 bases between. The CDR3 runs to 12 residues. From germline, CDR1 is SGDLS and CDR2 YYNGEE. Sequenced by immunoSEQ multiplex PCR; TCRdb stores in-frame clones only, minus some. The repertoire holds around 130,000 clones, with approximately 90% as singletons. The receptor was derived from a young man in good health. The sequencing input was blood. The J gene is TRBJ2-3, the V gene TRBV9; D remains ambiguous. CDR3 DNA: TGTGCCAGCAGCAGCGACACAGATACGCAGTATTTT. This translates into CASSSDTDTQYF.